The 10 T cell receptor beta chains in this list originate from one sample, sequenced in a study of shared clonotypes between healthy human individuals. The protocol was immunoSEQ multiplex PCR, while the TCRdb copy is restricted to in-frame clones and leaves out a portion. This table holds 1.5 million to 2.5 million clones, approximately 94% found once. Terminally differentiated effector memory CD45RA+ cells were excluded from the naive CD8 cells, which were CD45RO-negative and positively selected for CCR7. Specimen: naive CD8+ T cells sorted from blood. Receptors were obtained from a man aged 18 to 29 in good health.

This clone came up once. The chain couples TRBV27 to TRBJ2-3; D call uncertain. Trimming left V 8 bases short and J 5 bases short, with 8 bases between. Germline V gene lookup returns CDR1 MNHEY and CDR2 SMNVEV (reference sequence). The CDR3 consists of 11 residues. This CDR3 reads CASFGGDTQYF. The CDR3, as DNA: TGTGCCAGCTTCGGCGGAGATACGCAGTATTTT.

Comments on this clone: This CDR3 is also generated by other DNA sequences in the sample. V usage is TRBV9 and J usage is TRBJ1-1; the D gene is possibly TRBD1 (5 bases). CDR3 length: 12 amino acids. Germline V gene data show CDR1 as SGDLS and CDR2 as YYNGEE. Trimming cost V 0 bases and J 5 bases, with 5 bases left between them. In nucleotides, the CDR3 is TGTGCCAGCAGCGTAGGGGGGACTGAAGCTTTCTTT. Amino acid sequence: CASSVGGTEAFF.

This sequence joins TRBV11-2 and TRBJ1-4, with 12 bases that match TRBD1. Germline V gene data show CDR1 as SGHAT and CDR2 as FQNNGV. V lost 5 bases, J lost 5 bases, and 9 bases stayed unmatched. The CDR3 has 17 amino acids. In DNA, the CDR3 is TGTGCCAGCAGCCGGCCCGGGACAGGGGGCCCGAATGAAAAACTGTTTTTT. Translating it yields CASSRPGTGGPNEKLFF.

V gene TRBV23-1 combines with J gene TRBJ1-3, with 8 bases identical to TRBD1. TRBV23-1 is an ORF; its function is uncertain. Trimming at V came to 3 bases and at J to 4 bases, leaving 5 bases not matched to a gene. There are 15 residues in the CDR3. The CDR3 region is CASSHSDRAGNTIYF. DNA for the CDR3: TGCGCCAGCAGTCATTCGGACAGGGCCGGAAACACCATATATTTT.

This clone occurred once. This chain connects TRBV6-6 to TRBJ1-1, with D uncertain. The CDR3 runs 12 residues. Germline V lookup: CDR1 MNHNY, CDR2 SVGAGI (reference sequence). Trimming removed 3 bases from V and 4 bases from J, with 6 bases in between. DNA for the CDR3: TGTGCCAGCAGTTATACTGGCACTGAAGCTTTCTTT. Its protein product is CASSYTGTEAFF.

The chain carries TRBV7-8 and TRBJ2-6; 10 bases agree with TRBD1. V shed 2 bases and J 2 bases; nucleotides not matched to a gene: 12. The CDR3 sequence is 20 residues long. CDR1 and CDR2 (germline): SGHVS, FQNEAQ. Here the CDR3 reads CASSLYRGDRGPPGANVLTF. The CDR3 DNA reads TGTGCCAGCAGCTTATATAGGGGAGACAGGGGGCCCCCTGGGGCCAACGTCCTGACTTTC.

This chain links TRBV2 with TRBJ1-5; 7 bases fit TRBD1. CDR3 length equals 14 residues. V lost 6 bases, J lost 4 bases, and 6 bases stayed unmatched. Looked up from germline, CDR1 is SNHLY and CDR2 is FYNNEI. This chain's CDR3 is CASRGQESNQPQHF. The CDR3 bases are TGTGCCAGCAGAGGACAGGAAAGTAATCAGCCCCAGCATTTT. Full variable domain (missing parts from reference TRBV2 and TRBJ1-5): EPEVTQTPSHQVTQMGQEVILRCVPISNHLYFYWYRQILGQKVEFLVSFYNNEISEKSEIFDDQFSVERPDGSNFTLKIRSTKLEDSAMYFCASRGQESNQPQHFGDGTRLSIL.

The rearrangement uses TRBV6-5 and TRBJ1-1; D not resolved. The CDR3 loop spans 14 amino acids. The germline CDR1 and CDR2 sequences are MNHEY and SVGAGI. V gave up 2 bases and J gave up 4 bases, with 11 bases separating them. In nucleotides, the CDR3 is TGTGCCAGCAGTTACAATATCGAGATCACTGAAGCTTTCTTT. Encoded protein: CASSYNIEITEAFF.

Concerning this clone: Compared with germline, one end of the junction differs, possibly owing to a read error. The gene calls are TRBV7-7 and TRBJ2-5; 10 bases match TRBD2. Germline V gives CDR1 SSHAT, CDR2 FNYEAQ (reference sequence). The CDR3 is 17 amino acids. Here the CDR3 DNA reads TGTGCTAGCAGCTTAGTAGCGGGGGGCCCTCCGGGAGAGACCCAGTACTTC. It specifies CASSLVAGGPPGETQYF.

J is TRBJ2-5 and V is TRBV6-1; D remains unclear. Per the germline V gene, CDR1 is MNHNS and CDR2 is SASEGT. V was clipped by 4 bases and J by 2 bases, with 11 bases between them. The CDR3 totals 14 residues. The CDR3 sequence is CASSGAYLQETQYF. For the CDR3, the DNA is TGTGCCAGCAGTGGGGCCTACCTACAAGAGACCCAGTACTTC.